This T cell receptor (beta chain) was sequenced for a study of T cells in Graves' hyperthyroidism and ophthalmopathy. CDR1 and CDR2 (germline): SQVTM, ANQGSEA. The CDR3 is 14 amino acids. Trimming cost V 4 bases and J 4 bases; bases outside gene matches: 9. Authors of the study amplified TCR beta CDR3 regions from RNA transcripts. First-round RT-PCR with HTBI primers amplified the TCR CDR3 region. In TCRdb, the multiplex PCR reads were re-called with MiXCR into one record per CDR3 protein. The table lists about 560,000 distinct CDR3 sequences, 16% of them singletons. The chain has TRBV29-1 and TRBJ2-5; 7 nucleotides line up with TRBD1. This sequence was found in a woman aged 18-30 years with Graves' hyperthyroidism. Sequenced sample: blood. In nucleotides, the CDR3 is TGCAGCGTTGTGAGGGGGCGGGTCGGAGAGACCCAGTACTTC. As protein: CSVVRGRVGETQYF.